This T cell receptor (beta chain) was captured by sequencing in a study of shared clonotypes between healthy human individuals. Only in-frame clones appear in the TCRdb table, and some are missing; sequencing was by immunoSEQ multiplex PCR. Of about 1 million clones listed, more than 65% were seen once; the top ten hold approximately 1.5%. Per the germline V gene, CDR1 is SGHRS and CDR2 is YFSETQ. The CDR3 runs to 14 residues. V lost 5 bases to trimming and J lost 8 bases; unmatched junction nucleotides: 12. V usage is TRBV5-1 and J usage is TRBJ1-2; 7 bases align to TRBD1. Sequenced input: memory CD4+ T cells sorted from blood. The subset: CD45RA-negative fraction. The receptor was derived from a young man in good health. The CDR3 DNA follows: TGCGCCAGCAGGAGGGGAGGGGGCGAAGACGGCTACACCTTC. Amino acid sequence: CASRRGGGEDGYTF.